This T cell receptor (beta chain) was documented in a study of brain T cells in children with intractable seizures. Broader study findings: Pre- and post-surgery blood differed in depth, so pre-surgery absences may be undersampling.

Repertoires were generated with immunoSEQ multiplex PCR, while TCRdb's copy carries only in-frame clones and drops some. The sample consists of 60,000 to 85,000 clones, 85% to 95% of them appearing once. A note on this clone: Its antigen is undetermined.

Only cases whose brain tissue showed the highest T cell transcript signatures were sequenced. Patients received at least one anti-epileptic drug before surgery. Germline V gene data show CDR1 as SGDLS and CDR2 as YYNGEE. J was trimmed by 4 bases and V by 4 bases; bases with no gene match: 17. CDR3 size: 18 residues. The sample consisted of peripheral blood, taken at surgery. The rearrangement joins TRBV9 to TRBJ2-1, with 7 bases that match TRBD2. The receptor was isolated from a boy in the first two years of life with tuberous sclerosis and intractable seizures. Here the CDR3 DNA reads TGTGCCAGCAGCCCACCTGGGGATCTAGTGGGGGGGTACAATGAGCAGTTCTTC. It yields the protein CASSPPGDLVGGYNEQFF.